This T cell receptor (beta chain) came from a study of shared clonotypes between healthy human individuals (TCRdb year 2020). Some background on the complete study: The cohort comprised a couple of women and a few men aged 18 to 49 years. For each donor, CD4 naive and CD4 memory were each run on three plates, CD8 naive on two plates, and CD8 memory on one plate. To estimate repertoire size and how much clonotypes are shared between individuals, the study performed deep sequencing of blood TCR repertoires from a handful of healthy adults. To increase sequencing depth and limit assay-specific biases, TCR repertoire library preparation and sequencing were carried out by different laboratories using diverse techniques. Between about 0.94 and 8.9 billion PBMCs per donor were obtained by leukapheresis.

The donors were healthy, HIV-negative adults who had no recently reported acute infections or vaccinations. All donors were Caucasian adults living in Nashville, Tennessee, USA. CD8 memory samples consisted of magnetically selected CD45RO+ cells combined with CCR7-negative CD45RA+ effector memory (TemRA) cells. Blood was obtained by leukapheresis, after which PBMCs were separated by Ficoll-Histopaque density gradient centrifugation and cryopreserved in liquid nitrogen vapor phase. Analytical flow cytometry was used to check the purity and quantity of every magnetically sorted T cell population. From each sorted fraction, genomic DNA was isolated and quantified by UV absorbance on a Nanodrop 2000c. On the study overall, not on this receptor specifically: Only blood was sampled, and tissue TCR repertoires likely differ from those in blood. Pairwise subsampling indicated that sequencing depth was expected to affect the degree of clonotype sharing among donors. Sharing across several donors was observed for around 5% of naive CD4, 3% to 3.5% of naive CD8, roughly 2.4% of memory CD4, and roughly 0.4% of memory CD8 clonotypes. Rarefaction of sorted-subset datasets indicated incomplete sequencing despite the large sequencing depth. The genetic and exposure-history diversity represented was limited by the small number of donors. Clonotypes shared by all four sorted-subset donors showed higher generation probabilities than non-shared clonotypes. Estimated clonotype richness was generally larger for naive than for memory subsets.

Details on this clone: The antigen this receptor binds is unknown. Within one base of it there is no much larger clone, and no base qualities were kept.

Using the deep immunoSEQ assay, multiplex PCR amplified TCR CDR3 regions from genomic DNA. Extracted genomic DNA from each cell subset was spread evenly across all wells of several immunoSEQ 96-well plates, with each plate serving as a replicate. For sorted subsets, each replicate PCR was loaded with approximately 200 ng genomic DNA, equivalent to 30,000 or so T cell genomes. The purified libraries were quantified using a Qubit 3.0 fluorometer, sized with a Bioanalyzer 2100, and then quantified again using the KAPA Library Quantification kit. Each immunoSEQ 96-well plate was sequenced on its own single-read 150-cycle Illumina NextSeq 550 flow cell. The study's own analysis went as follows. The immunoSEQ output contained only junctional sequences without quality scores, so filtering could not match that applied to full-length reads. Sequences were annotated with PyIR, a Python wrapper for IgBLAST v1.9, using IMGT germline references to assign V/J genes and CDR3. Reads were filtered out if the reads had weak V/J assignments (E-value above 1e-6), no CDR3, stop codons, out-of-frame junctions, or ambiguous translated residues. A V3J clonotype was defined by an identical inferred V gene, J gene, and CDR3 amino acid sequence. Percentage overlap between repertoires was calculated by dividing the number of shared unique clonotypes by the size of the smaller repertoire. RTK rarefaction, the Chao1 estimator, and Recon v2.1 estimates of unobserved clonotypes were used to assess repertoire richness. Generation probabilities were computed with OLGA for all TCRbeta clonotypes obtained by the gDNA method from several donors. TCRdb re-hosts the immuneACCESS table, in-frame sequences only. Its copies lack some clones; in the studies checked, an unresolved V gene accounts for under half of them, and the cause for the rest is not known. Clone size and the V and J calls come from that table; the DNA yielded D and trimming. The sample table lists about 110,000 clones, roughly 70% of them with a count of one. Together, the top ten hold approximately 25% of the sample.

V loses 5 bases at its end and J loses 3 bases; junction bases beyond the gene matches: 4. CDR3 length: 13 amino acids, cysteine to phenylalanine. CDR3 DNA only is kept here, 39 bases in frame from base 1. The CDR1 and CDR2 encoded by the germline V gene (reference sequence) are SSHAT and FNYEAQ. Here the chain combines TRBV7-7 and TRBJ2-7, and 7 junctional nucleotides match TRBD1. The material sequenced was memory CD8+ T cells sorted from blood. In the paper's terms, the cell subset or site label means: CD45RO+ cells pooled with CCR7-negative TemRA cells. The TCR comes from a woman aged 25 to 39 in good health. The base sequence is TGTGCCAGCAGCCCGGGACAGAACTACGAGCAGTACTTC. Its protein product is CASSPGQNYEQYF.